This T cell receptor beta chain was sequenced for a study of human T cells and chemical hapten exposure (dated by TCRdb to the early 2020s). Notes on the research overall: For sensitization, 2% DPC in acetone was applied to a roughly 2 cm by roughly 2 cm area of upper inner arm skin. Patients additionally received weekly therapeutic DPC doses to the scalp throughout the approximately 22-week study period. Patch testing was performed on the upper back with Finn chambers containing 0.01% DPC, and the patch tests were scored after 6 days according to International Contact Dermatitis Research Group standards. Most of the patients in the cohort were female, and the cohort covered alopecia areata with under or over 50% scalp involvement, alopecia totalis and alopecia universalis. Libraries were pooled for sequencing, and variation in per-sample TCR yields was attributed mainly to small differences in library volumes within the pool. In alopecia patients, the study followed how the peripheral blood TCR repertoire changed in vivo over primary and secondary sensitization to diphenylcyclopropenone (DPC), a hapten. Blood samples were taken from patients before sensitization (week 0) and then at 2, 6 and about 24 weeks after DPC sensitization. Blood for TCR sequencing was provided by twenty-nine alopecia patients at one to four time points (pre-sensitization, 2, 6 and 24 weeks).

The V and J ends are trimmed by 0 bases and 10 bases, leaving 21 bases between them. CDR3 length: 16 amino acids, cysteine to phenylalanine. The kept DNA is CDR3 alone, 48 bases in frame from the first base. The germline V gene supplies CDR1 LGHNA and CDR2 YSLEER. This clonotype was counted ten times or more. Its antigen remains undetermined. No much larger clonotype is one base removed from it; base qualities were not supplied. The sample's time point label, in plain terms: patch test 2, 6 weeks after DPC sensitization. The treatment or condition label on this specimen signifies: therapeutic diphenylcyclopropenone sensitization with weekly scalp DPC. Blood at each patch-test visit was drawn before the patch test was applied. Patients were considered eligible if aged 18 to 70, diagnosed with alopecia and deemed suitable for DPC therapy, and patients were excluded if pregnant. Total RNA was extracted from unfractionated whole blood that had been collected in Tempus Blood RNA tubes.

Overall results and qualifications from the work: Repeated subsampling changed both the strength of the expansion versus patch-test correlation and the threshold at which the correlation became significant. Compared with pre-sensitization or healthy control sets, expanded TCRs formed significantly more large CDR3 similarity clusters, which is consistent with antigen-driven responses. The number of TCRs above 1 in 1000 frequency did not change with DPC sensitization; there was no evidence of global repertoire structure alterations. Alopecia, a presumed autoimmune disease, was present in all patients, so the immune response of the patients might differ from that of healthy individuals. The number of PT1 expanded TCRs positively correlated with patch test score, significant at thresholds 8, 16 and 32 but not 4.

The library was made by RACE. The sequencing machine was a NextSeq 500. During library preparation, unique molecular identifiers were attached to individual cDNA molecules so that TCRs could be counted in a quantitative, reproducible way. Each blood RNA sample was used to sequence both TCR alpha and TCR beta chains. In the paper's pipeline: A median of roughly 98,000 TCRs per sample was observed, with a range of roughly 23,224 to 750,000. V, J and CDR3 annotation of the TCR reads was carried out using the Decombinator software suite. For PS versus PT1 abundance plots, all samples were subsampled to the same number of TCRs (28,000). Expanded TCRs were defined as absent before sensitization and observed at least eight times at the 2-week time point. TCRdb reprocessed the public reads (quality trimming at Q25 with fastp, clone calling with MiXCR) and kept in-frame beta chains. CDR3 protein duplicates are merged, each entry listing the most common genes and DNA. TCRdb, rather than the study authors, made the V and J calls. Present in this sample are approximately 120,000 distinct CDR3 sequences, about a tenth of which were seen just once. The ten largest clones take up 3% to 4% of the sample.

This receptor was obtained from a woman in her forties with alopecia areata. Some clones in this sample may be carry-over from other donors' samples. The sample here was whole blood, taken in connection with sensitization to the hapten diphenylcyclopropenone (DPC). The chain is encoded by TRBV4-3 joined to TRBJ1-1, with TRBD1 as a weak D call on 6 bases. In nucleotides, the sequence is TGCGCCAGCAGCCAAGATTTGGAGGGGGGATTTATTGGAGCTTTCTTT. The translation is CASSQDLEGGFIGAFF.